The 10 T cell receptor beta chains in this list originate from one sample, sequenced in a study of CD8 T cells in Susac syndrome. Roughly 0.45 to 1 ug RNA was reverse transcribed with random hexamers. MiXCR was run by TCRdb on the immunoSEQ multiplex PCR reads, yielding one entry per CDR3 protein. The table includes over 350,000 distinct CDR3 sequences, around 85% detected once. The material sequenced was CD8+ T cells from PBMCs. The receptors shown here come from a human donor with multiple sclerosis.

The chain employs TRBV20-1 and TRBJ2-7; 15 nucleotides match TRBD2. Germline loops: CDR1 DFQATT, CDR2 SNEGSKA (reference sequence). J was trimmed by 13 bases and V by 0 bases; bases with no gene match: 16. The CDR3 is made up of 17 amino acids. In DNA form, the CDR3 reads TGCAGTGCTAGAGATCGACGGGGACTAGCGGGAGGAGTGAGCCGTTACTTC. It is translated as CSARDRRGLAGGVSRYF.

The chain employs TRBV28 and TRBJ2-1; 11 bases are shared with TRBD2. V shed 6 bases and J 4 bases; nucleotides not matched to a gene: 8. CDR3 length equals 16 residues. The germline V gene encodes CDR1 MDHEN and CDR2 SYDVKM. The CDR3 protein is CASRGSSGRSYNEQFF. CDR3 nucleotides: TGTGCCAGCAGGGGATCTAGCGGGAGGTCATACAATGAGCAGTTCTTC.

The genes are TRBV5-1 and TRBJ1-1; D is unresolved. The CDR3 covers 15 residues. V shed 0 bases and J shed 1 base, with 10 bases lying between them. Per the germline V gene, CDR1 is SGHRS and CDR2 is YFSETQ. The CDR3 region has the DNA TGCGCCAGCAGCTTGGACGACCCCAGGAACACTGAAGCTTTCTTT. This gives the protein CASSLDDPRNTEAFF.

This chain connects TRBV19 to TRBJ2-2; D unclear. There are 15 residues in the CDR3. With 3 bases removed from V and 3 bases from J, the gap between germline ends came to 11 bases. Germline CDR1 LNHDA, CDR2 SQIVND (reference sequence). The CDR3 protein is CASSIETPYTGELFF. CDR3 coding DNA: TGTGCCAGTAGTATCGAGACACCTTACACCGGGGAGCTGTTTTTT.

This rearrangement joins TRBV27 to TRBJ2-7, with D possibly being TRBD2 (5 bases). This CDR3 contains 15 residues. Per germline, CDR1 MNHEY and CDR2 SMNVEV (reference sequence). Trimming took 8 bases from V and 3 from J, leaving 20 bases between them. The CDR3 DNA follows: TGTGCCAGCGGGCCTACTAGTACTCTGGACTACGAGCAGTACTTC. This encodes CASGPTSTLDYEQYF.

This clonotype has a handful of counts. The CDR3 protein is CASSLRGYTEAFF. The CDR3 DNA is TGTGCCAGCAGTTTACGCGGCTACACTGAAGCTTTCTTT. The V and J genes are TRBV27 and TRBJ1-1; D remains unclear. Trimming removed 2 bases from V and 3 bases from J, with 7 bases in between. This CDR3 comprises 13 residues. The germline V gene has CDR1 MNHEY and CDR2 SMNVEV (reference sequence).

The J gene is TRBJ2-3, the V gene TRBV27, with D possibly TRBD2 on 5 matching bases. Trimming left V 6 bases short and J 4 bases short, with 14 bases between. In germline, CDR1 is MNHEY, CDR2 SMNVEV (reference sequence). This CDR3 contains 14 residues. CDR3 coding DNA: TGTGCCAGCAGCATGTACAGAGGGCCAGATACGCAGTATTTT. Protein sequence: CASSMYRGPDTQYF.

The chain couples TRBV6-5 to TRBJ1-1; the D is unclear. The V and J ends lost 8 bases and 5 bases respectively, with 15 bases between them. Per the germline V gene, CDR1 is MNHEY and CDR2 is SVGAGI. The CDR3 loop spans 13 amino acids. The CDR3 here is CASSVGWVTEAFF. The CDR3 nucleotides are TGTGCCAGCTCAGTGGGGTGGGTTACTGAAGCTTTCTTT.

On this clonotype itself: At one of its ends the junction is not consistent with the germline gene, which may arise from a read error. The genes are TRBV5-6 and TRBJ1-5; D possibly corresponds to TRBD1 (5 bases). CDR1 and CDR2 from the germline V gene are SGHDT and YYEEEE. This CDR3 region has 16 residues. In nucleotides, the CDR3 is TGTGCCTGCAGCTACCCCTCGGGGGGTGGCAATCAGCCCCAGCATTTT. Translated, it gives CACSYPSGGGNQPQHF.

The rearrangement uses TRBV30 and TRBJ2-7; TRBD2 might be the D (6 bases). CDR3 size: 13 residues. CDR1 and CDR2 (germline): GTSNPN, SVGIG (reference sequence). V was cut by 3 bases and J by 4 bases, with 13 bases left in between. The CDR3 bases are TGTGCCTGGAGCCCCGGGAGTCTGTACGAGCAGTACTTC. Translation gives CAWSPGSLYEQYF.